This TCR beta chain originates from a study of response to subunit inactivated influenza vaccine. Study-wide results and caveats: Authors suggested that a seasonal influenza vaccination recruits few new T cells each time.

TCRdb passed the RT-PCR reads through MiXCR, listing each CDR3 protein once. The sample holds roughly 650,000 distinct CDR3 sequences, approximately 15% seen once. The CDR3 contains 12 residues. Germline values: CDR1 MNHEY, CDR2 SVGAGI. This clonotype was picked up a small number of times. Its antigen is not identified. The junction shows a germline mismatch at one end, possibly a read error. This receptor was taken from a middle-aged man who received an inactivated influenza vaccine. The V call is TRBV6-5, the J call TRBJ1-1; perhaps TRBD1 as D (6 bases). The sequencing used PBMCs from blood, collected roughly 13 days after vaccination. The CDR3 DNA reads as TGTGCCAGCAGTCAACCCCGACAGGTCCTAAGCTTT. Its translation is CASSQPRQVLSF.